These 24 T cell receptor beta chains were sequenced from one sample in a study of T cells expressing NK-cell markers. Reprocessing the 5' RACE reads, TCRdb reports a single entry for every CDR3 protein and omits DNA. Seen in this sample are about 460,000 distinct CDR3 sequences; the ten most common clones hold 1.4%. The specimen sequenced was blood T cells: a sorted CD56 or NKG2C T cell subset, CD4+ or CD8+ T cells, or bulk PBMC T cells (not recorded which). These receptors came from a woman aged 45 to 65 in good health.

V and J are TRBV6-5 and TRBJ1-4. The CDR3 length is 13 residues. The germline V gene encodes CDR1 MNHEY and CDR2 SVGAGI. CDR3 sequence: CASKKLKREKLFF.

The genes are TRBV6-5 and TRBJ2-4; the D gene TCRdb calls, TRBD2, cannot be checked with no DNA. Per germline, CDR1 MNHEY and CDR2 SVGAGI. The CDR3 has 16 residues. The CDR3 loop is CASSYGGSREENIQYF.

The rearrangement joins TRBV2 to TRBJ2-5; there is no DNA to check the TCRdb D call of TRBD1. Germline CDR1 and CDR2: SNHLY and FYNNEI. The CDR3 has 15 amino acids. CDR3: CASSEGRRGQETQYF.

The CDR3 sequence is CASSQVFRAKGADTQYF. The chain joins TRBV4-1 to TRBJ2-3; the D gene TCRdb calls, TRBD1, cannot be checked with no DNA. Germline values: CDR1 MGHRA, CDR2 YSYEKL. The CDR3 is 17 amino acids.

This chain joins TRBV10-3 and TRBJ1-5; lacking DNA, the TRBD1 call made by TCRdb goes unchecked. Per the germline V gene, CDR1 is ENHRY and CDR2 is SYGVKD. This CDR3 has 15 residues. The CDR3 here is CASTSDRGGNQPQHF.

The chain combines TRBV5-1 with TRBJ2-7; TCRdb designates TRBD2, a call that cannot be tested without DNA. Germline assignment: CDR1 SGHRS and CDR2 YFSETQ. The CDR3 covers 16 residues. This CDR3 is CASSPTLAGGTYEQYF.

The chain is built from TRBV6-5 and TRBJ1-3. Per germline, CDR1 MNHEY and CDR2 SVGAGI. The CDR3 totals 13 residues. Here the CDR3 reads CASSIGVGNTIYF.

CDR3 region: CASSPFDGQEQFF. This sequence joins TRBV18 and TRBJ2-1. The CDR3 extends over 13 amino acids. CDR1 KGHSH and CDR2 LQKENI come from the germline V gene.

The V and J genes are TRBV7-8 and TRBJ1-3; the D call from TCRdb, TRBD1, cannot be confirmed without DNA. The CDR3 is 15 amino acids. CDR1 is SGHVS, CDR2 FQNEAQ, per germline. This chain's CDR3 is CASSLAGGAGNTIYF.

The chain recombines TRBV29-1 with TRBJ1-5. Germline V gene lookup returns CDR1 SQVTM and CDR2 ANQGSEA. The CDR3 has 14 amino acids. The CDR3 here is CSVVFVNSNQPQHF. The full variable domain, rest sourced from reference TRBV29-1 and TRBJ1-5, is SAVISQKPSRDICQRGTSLTIQCQVDSQVTMMFWYRQQPGQSLTLIATANQGSEATYESGFVIDKFPISRPNLTFSTLTVSNMSPEDSSIYLCSVVFVNSNQPQHFGDGTRLSIL.

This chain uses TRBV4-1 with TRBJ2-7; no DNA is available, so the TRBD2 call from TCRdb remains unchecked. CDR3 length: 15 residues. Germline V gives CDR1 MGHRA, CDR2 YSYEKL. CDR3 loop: CASSFVMAGVSEQYF.

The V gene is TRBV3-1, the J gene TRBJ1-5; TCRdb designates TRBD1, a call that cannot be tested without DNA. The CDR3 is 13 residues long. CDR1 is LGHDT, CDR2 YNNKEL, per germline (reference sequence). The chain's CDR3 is CASSRGGSQPQHF.

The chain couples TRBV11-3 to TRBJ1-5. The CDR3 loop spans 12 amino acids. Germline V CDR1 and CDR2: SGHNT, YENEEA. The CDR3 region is CASSGRGQPQHF.

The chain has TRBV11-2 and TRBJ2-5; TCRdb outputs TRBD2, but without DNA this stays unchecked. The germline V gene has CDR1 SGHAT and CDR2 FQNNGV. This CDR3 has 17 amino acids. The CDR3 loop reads CASSLGWTSGSPETQYF.

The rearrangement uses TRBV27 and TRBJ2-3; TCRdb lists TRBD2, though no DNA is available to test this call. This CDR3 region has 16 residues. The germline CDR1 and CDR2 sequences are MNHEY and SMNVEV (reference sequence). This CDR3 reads CASSSLAGVGTDTQYF.

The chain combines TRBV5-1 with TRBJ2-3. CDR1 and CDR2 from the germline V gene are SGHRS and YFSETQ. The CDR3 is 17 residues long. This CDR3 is CASRPEILHTSTDTQYF.

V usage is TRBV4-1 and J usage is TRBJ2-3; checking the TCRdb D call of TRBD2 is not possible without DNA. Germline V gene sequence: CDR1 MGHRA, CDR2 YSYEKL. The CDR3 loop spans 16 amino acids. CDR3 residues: CASSPGGLPLTDTQYF.

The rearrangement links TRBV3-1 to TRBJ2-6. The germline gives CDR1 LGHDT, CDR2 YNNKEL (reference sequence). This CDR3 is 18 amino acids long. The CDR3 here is CASSPTPGQISGANVLTF.

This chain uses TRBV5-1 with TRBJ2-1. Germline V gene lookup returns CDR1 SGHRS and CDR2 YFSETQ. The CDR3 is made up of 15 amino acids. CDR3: CASSLAGTYYNEQFF.

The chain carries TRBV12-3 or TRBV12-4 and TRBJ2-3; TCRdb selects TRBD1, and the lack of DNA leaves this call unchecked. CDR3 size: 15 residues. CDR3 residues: CASSLDPASADTQYF.

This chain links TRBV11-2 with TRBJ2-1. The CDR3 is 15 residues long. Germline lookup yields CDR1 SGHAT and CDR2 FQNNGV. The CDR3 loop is CASSSFGQSHDEQFF.

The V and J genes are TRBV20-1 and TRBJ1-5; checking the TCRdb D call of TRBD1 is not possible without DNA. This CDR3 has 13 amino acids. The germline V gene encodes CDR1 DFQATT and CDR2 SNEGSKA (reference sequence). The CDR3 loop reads CSASQGLRQPQHF.

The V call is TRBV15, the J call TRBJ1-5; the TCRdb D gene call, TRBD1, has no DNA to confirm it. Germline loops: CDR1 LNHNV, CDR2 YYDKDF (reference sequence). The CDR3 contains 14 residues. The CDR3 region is CATVGTGGGQPQHF.

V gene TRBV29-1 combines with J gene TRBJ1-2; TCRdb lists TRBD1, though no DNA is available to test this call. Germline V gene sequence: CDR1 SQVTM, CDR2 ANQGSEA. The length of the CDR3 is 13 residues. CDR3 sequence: CSVELTGEIGYTF.